These 15 T cell receptor beta chains came from one sample sequenced in a study of blood T cell repertoires in COVID-19. Profiled with immunoSEQ multiplex PCR; TCRdb holds only in-frame clones, not every one. The sample lists approximately 250,000 clones, about 89% occurring once. The sequenced material came from peripheral blood. The receptors were gathered from a man aged 40-49 years with active or convalescent COVID-19.

The J gene is TRBJ1-6, the V gene TRBV4-1; weak D call: TRBD1 (6 bases). Trimming removed 7 bases from V and 3 bases from J, with 10 bases in between. There are 14 residues in the CDR3. Per germline, CDR1 MGHRA and CDR2 YSYEKL. The CDR3 reads CASTVDSYNSPLHF. For the CDR3, the DNA is TGCGCCAGCACGGTGGACAGCTATAATTCACCCCTCCACTTT.

This chain links TRBV27 with TRBJ2-7, with TRBD1 matching 9 bases. Trimming at V came to 6 bases and at J to 3 bases, leaving 6 bases not matched to a gene. CDR3 length: 14 residues. Germline CDR1 MNHEY, CDR2 SMNVEV (reference sequence). CDR3 amino acids: CASSLTGGVYEQYF. In DNA form, the CDR3 reads TGTGCCAGCAGCCTCACAGGGGGCGTCTACGAGCAGTACTTC.

This chain's CDR3 is CASSPPGQGAYNEQFF. The DNA of the CDR3 is TGTGCCAGCAGTCCTCCCGGACAGGGGGCCTACAATGAGCAGTTCTTC. The chain couples TRBV28 to TRBJ2-1, with 10 bases aligning to TRBD1. Looked up from germline, CDR1 is MDHEN and CDR2 is SYDVKM. After removal of 5 bases from V and 2 bases from J, the junction contained 6 bases not matched to a gene. The CDR3 totals 16 residues.

The gene calls are TRBV13 and TRBJ2-1; a weak D match, TRBD2 (6 bases). Between the trimmed V and J ends, which lost 2 bases and 0 bases, there was a span of 14 bases. The CDR3 is 17 amino acids. Germline CDR1 reads PRHDT; CDR2 reads FYEKMQ (reference sequence). The CDR3: CASSLLLAGISYNEQFF. CDR3 coding DNA: TGTGCCAGCAGCTTATTGCTGGCGGGAATCTCCTACAATGAGCAGTTCTTC.

The rearrangement links TRBV19 to TRBJ1-2; TRBD1 aligns across 7 bases. This CDR3 has 14 residues. Germline V CDR1 and CDR2: LNHDA, SQIVND (reference sequence). V shed 6 bases, J shed 1 base, and the junction held 5 bases outside the gene matches. The CDR3: CASSPGTDNYGYTF. The CDR3 DNA sequence: TGTGCCAGTAGCCCCGGGACAGATAACTATGGCTACACCTTC. The entire variable domain, with the rest obtained from reference TRBV19 and TRBJ1-2, is as follows: DGGITQSPKYLFRKEGQNVTLSCEQNLNHDAMYWYRQDPGQGLRLIYYSQIVNDFQKGDIAEGYSVSREKKESFPLTVTSAQKNPTAFYLCASSPGTDNYGYTFGSGTRLTVV.

V usage is TRBV28 and J usage is TRBJ2-2; the D gene is possibly TRBD2 (7 bases). Germline V gene data show CDR1 as MDHEN and CDR2 as SYDVKM. V was shortened by 6 bases and J by 2 bases, with 13 bases between the two germline ends. There are 15 residues in the CDR3. CDR3 loop: CASSRGGTNTGELFF. The CDR3 coding sequence is TGTGCCAGCAGCCGCGGGGGCACAAACACCGGGGAGCTGTTTTTT.

This chain links TRBV11-2 with TRBJ2-1; D remains ambiguous. The CDR3 has 11 amino acids. Looked up from germline, CDR1 is SGHAT and CDR2 is FQNNGV. V was shortened by 6 bases and J by 9 bases, with 9 bases between the two germline ends. CDR3 coding DNA: TGTGCCAGCAGAACACCTAGTGAGCAGTTCTTC. This codes for CASRTPSEQFF.

The chain recombines TRBV10-2 with TRBJ2-1; the D gene is possibly TRBD2 (7 bases). The CDR3 is made up of 13 amino acids. The V gene's germline CDR1 is WSHSY and CDR2 SAAADI. The V end was cut by 7 bases, the J end by 6 bases, with 13 bases between. CDR3 DNA: TGCGCCAGCAACCCTGGGGGGGCCAATGAGCAGTTCTTC. Translating it yields CASNPGGANEQFF.

The gene calls are TRBV4-1 and TRBJ1-2, with a possible D match to TRBD1 (5 bases). The V end was cut by 4 bases, the J end by 2 bases, with 14 bases between. This CDR3 spans 15 amino acids. Germline CDR1 and CDR2: MGHRA and YSYEKL. Here the CDR3 reads CASSPGEGGNYGYTF. CDR3 sequence (DNA): TGCGCCAGCAGCCCGGGGGAGGGCGGAAACTATGGCTACACCTTC.

The chain carries TRBV29-1 and TRBJ1-2; D ambiguous. CDR1 is SQVTM and CDR2 is ANQGSEA in the germline V gene. The ends were cut back, 0 bases at V and 7 bases at J, with 15 bases in the middle. The CDR3 totals 14 residues. CDR3 loop: CSVEDPRGGLGYTF. CDR3 bases: TGCAGCGTTGAAGACCCCCGGGGTGGACTTGGCTACACCTTC.

This chain connects TRBV10-3 to TRBJ1-2; 8 nucleotides match TRBD1. The germline CDR1 and CDR2 sequences are ENHRY and SYGVKD. This CDR3 comprises 13 residues. The trim removed 8 bases at V and 6 bases at J, leaving 8 bases unmatched. In DNA form, the CDR3 reads TGTGCCATCGGGACAGGCCAAACTAATGGCTACACCTTC. It codes for CAIGTGQTNGYTF.

V usage is TRBV10-1 and J usage is TRBJ2-5; 9 bases are shared with TRBD1. CDR1 is WNHNN, CDR2 SYGVQD, per germline (reference sequence). The CDR3 consists of 15 residues. Trimming at V came to 3 bases and at J to 5 bases, leaving 7 bases not matched to a gene. CDR3 coding DNA: TGCGCCAGCAGTGATAGGACAGGGGCCGGGGAGACCCAGTACTTC. It specifies CASSDRTGAGETQYF.

This chain joins TRBV29-1 and TRBJ2-1; TRBD2 matches at 9 bases. The CDR3 is 11 amino acids. Germline V gene lookup returns CDR1 SQVTM and CDR2 ANQGSEA. The CDR3 protein is CGLAGVNEQFF. DNA for the CDR3: TGCGGATTAGCGGGAGTGAATGAGCAGTTCTTC.

This sequence joins TRBV24-1 and TRBJ2-7; 7 bases fit TRBD2. J gave up 0 bases and V 5 bases, and 9 bases lay outside the gene matches. The V gene's germline CDR1 is KGHDR and CDR2 SFDVKD. The CDR3 totals 16 residues. CDR3 in amino acids: CATSALGLAASYEQYF. CDR3 DNA: TGTGCCACCAGTGCCCTGGGGCTAGCGGCCTCCTACGAGCAGTACTTC.

The rearrangement uses TRBV6-8 and TRBJ1-2, with 7 positions matching TRBD1. CDR1 and CDR2 (germline): MNHGY, SAAAGT. The CDR3 loop spans 16 amino acids. Trimming at V came to 6 bases and at J to 1 base, leaving 11 bases not matched to a gene. CDR3 sequence reads: CASRSTGPRINYGYTF. CDR3 in DNA: TGTGCCAGCAGGTCGACAGGGCCTAGGATTAACTATGGCTACACCTTC.